Sequencing of this T cell receptor beta chain was carried out in a study of blood T cell repertoires in COVID-19. The study assigned cohorts using participant-reported clinical history. Symptom resolution, clearance, or two negative PCRs marked donors in Cohort 3 as recovered. Authors' data handling: Amplified reference gene primers provided the basis for estimating nucleated cell counts. Assay: immunoSEQ multiplex PCR; the TCRdb copy retains only in-frame clones and omits some. Clonal size and the V and J genes are those of that table, whereas D and trimming came from the DNA. The data contain 300,000 to 450,000 clones, roughly nine tenths of them singletons. V lost 3 bases, J lost 1 base, and 9 bases lay in between. CDR3 size: 14 residues. Germline CDR1 and CDR2: ENHRY and SYGVKD.

This sequence originates from a woman aged 30 to 39 who had recovered from COVID-19. The sample was PBMCs or T cells enriched from blood (not recorded which). The genes are TRBV10-3 and TRBJ2-5; D may be TRBD2 (6 bases). CDR3 sequence: CAISDPGAQETQYF. CDR3 nucleotide sequence: TGTGCCATCAGTGACCCGGGAGCCCAAGAGACCCAGTACTTC.